The 20 T cell receptor beta chains below come from one sample, sequenced in a study of cytomegalovirus exposure and HLA in healthy donors (dated 2017 in TCRdb). Libraries were prepared through the immunoSEQ multiplex PCR assay. The multiplex PCR relied on a mix of 60 forward primers for TCR Vbeta segments and 13 reverse primers for TCR Jbeta segments. TCRdb took this table from immuneACCESS and kept in-frame rearrangements with V and J called. Such tables lack part of the clones; where checked against another copy, unresolved V genes explain under half of the gap, and the rest is unexplained. Across this sample there are fewer than 65,000 clones, with 73% seen only once. The ten biggest clones cover about 5% of the sample. Sequenced sample: PBMCs. These receptors originate from a man over 45 in good health and CMV-seronegative.

J is TRBJ2-1 and V is TRBV7-2; 11 bases are shared with TRBD2. The CDR3 is made up of 15 amino acids. Germline CDR1 and CDR2: SGHTA and FQGNSA. V trimming: 1 base; J trimming: 6 bases; junction bases outside the gene matches: 2. DNA for the CDR3: TGTGCCAGCAGCTTAGTAGGACTAGCGGGCAATGAGCAGTTCTTC. Its protein product is CASSLVGLAGNEQFF.

Of note for this clone: Germline is not matched at one junction end, which may reflect a read error. This sequence joins TRBV18 and TRBJ1-1, with D perhaps TRBD1 (5 bases). CDR3 length: 15 residues. Germline CDR1 reads KGHSH; CDR2 reads LQKENI. The DNA for the CDR3 is TGTGCCAGCTCACCTGACAGCGCGCTGAACGCTGAAGCTTTCTTT. Translation gives CASSPDSALNAEAFF. The complete variable domain, with remaining parts taken from reference TRBV18 and TRBJ1-1, reads NAGVMQNPRHLVRRRGQEARLRCSPMKGHSHVYWYRQLPEEGLKFMVYLQKENIIDESGMPKERFSAEFPKEGPSILRIQQVVRGDSAAYFCASSPDSALNAEAFFGQGTRLTVV.

V gene TRBV21-1 combines with J gene TRBJ2-5; the D segment call TRBD1 is taken from the table without a DNA check. TRBV21-1 is described as a pseudogene. The CDR3 length is 17 residues. In DNA form, the CDR3 reads TGTGCCAGCAACTCGAACGGGACAGGGATCATAGGGGAGACCCAGTACTTC. It is translated as CASNSNGTGIIGETQYF.

The sample holds one count of this clone. The chain carries TRBV30 and TRBJ1-6; TRBD1 matches 8 bases. Germline V CDR1 and CDR2: GTSNPN, SVGIG (reference sequence). The CDR3 is 15 amino acids. V lost 6 bases, J lost 10 bases, and 14 bases stayed unmatched. The CDR3 sequence is CACQPQGAYWSPLHF. CDR3 nucleotides: TGTGCCTGCCAGCCGCAGGGGGCGTATTGGTCACCCCTCCACTTT.

The chain couples TRBV30 to TRBJ1-5; tentative D call: TRBD1 (5 bases). V lost 1 base and J 7 bases, leaving 14 bases between the germline ends. The CDR3 length is 14 residues. Germline assignment: CDR1 GTSNPN and CDR2 SVGIG (reference sequence). CDR3 protein: CAWSGGGYLQPQHF. CDR3 in DNA: TGTGCCTGGAGTGGGGGCGGATATTTGCAGCCCCAGCATTTT.

The gene calls are TRBV5-4 and TRBJ1-2, with 7 nucleotides matching TRBD1. Losses at the gene ends were 6 bases for V and 5 bases for J; bases not matched to a gene: 7. The CDR3 totals 13 residues. From germline, CDR1 is SGHNT and CDR2 YYREEE (reference sequence). CDR3 sequence reads: CASTQGQRYGYTF. In nucleotides, the CDR3 is TGTGCCAGCACCCAGGGACAGCGATATGGCTACACCTTC.

This clone was seen more than once but under ten times. This chain joins TRBV2 and TRBJ2-7; TRBD1 matches 7 bases. The germline CDR1 and CDR2 sequences are SNHLY and FYNNEI. Unmatched junction bases numbered 3, after V lost 6 bases and J lost 1 base. This CDR3 region has 13 residues. The CDR3 protein is CASSSQGSYEQYF. In DNA form, the CDR3 reads TGTGCCAGCAGCTCACAGGGGTCCTACGAGCAGTACTTC.

J is TRBJ1-1 and V is TRBV20-1; no clear D. CDR3 length: 11 residues. The germline V gene has CDR1 DFQATT and CDR2 SNEGSKA (reference sequence). The V gene lost 3 bases and the J gene lost 11 bases, with 13 bases spanning the gap. For the CDR3, the DNA is TGCAGTGCTAGTCGGGAGGTCGGGGCTTTCTTT. Residues: CSASREVGAFF.

The chain recombines TRBV7-2 with TRBJ2-5, with TRBD2 matching 9 bases. Germline loops: CDR1 SGHTA, CDR2 FQGNSA. V trimming: 2 bases; J trimming: 5 bases; junction bases outside the gene matches: 9. The CDR3 consists of 16 residues. CDR3 DNA: TGTGCCAGCAGCTTAATGGGAAGCGGGGGGTGGGAGACCCAGTACTTC. Residues: CASSLMGSGGWETQYF.

Comments on this clone: An end of the junction does not agree with germline; a read error may underlie this. This chain uses TRBV18 with TRBJ2-7, with TRBD2 matching 8 bases. This CDR3 spans 13 amino acids. Germline lookup yields CDR1 KGHSH and CDR2 LQKENI. The chain's CDR3 is CASSPSGAIEPYF. The CDR3 coding sequence is TGTGCCAGCTCACCTAGCGGGGCTATCGAGCCGTACTTC.

J is TRBJ1-2 and V is TRBV28; 9 nucleotides align to TRBD1. The CDR3 has 15 amino acids. The junction had 10 bases not matched to a gene; V was cut back by 6 bases and J by 5 bases. Per germline, CDR1 MDHEN and CDR2 SYDVKM. CDR3 region: CASSNRRGQGYGYTF. Written as DNA, the CDR3 is TGTGCCAGCAGCAACCGACGGGGACAGGGATATGGCTACACCTTC.

This clone was picked up a small number of times. This chain uses TRBV5-1 with TRBJ2-2; unclear D gene. Germline V lookup: CDR1 SGHRS, CDR2 YFSETQ. V shed 3 bases and J shed 4 bases, with 10 bases lying between them. This CDR3 spans 14 amino acids. CDR3 residues: CASSSSPSTGELFF. CDR3 nucleotide sequence: TGCGCCAGCAGCTCGTCCCCCAGCACCGGGGAGCTGTTTTTT.

This rearrangement joins TRBV7-3 to TRBJ2-3; TRBD1 matches 9 bases. CDR3 length equals 15 residues. Germline V gene lookup returns CDR1 SGHTA and CDR2 FQGTGA. The trim removed 5 bases at V and 5 bases at J, leaving 8 bases unmatched. CDR3 coding DNA: TGTGCCAGCAGCCTCGGGACAGGGTTCGGAGATACGCAGTATTTT. Translation: CASSLGTGFGDTQYF. The full variable domain, in which reference TRBV7-3 and TRBJ2-3 provide the parts outside the CDR3, is GAGVSQTPSNKVTEKGKYVELRCDPISGHTALYWYRQSLGQGPEFLIYFQGTGAADDSGLPNDRFFAVRPEGSVSTLKIQRTERGDSAVYLCASSLGTGFGDTQYFGPGTRLTVL.

The chain combines TRBV6-1 with TRBJ1-2; D is ambiguous. The CDR3 contains 12 residues. Germline values: CDR1 MNHNS, CDR2 SASEGT. V lost 4 bases, J lost 6 bases, and 9 bases lay in between. CDR3 DNA sequence: TGTGCCAGCAGTGTAGCCCCAAATGGCTACACCTTC. It is translated as CASSVAPNGYTF.

The chain has TRBV11-2 and TRBJ2-3; 7 bases are shared with TRBD2. There are 13 residues in the CDR3. V was pared by 4 bases and J by 8 bases, with 6 bases of the junction left unmatched. Per the germline V gene, CDR1 is SGHAT and CDR2 is FQNNGV. The CDR3 DNA is TGTGCCAGCAGCTCCACTAGCGCAGCTACGCAGTATTTT. This sequence encodes CASSSTSAATQYF.

V gene TRBV7-9 combines with J gene TRBJ2-3; TRBD2 agrees at 12 bases. With V trimmed by 6 bases and J by 2 bases, 6 bases remained unmatched. The CDR3 is made up of 16 amino acids. From germline, CDR1 is SEHNR and CDR2 FQNEAQ (reference sequence). CDR3 DNA: TGTGCCAGCAGAACTCTAGCGGGGGGGCCCACAGATACGCAGTATTTT. This codes for CASRTLAGGPTDTQYF.

The rearrangement links TRBV30 to TRBJ1-5; D possibly corresponds to TRBD1 (6 bases). Trimming removed 4 bases at V and 7 bases at J, with 14 bases between. The CDR3 is 13 residues long. Per germline, CDR1 GTSNPN and CDR2 SVGIG (reference sequence). CDR3 sequence (DNA): TGTGCCTGGACAACAGGGATGGGCCAGCCCCAGCATTTT. Amino acid sequence: CAWTTGMGQPQHF.

This clone came up a few times. The chain uses TRBV5-1 and TRBJ1-1, with D perhaps matching TRBD1 (5 bases). Germline CDR1 reads SGHRS; CDR2 reads YFSETQ. The CDR3 spans 13 residues. V was trimmed by 5 bases and J by 4 bases, leaving 12 bases between them. This CDR3 reads CASRGGRATEAFF. As DNA, the CDR3 is TGCGCCAGCAGGGGGGGAAGGGCCACTGAAGCTTTCTTT. Full variable domain (outside the CDR3, taken from reference TRBV5-1 and TRBJ1-1): KAGVTQTPRYLIKTRGQQVTLSCSPISGHRSVSWYQQTPGQGLQFLFEYFSETQRNKGNFPGRFSGRQFSNSRSEMNVSTLELGDSALYLCASRGGRATEAFFGQGTRLTVV.

The chain links TRBV5-4 to TRBJ2-5, with 9 bases identical to TRBD1. The CDR3 spans 14 residues. From germline, CDR1 is SGHNT and CDR2 YYREEE (reference sequence). V lost 4 bases and J lost 5; bases outside the gene matches: 6. The CDR3 loop reads CASSQQGAGETQYF. The CDR3, as DNA: TGTGCCAGCAGCCAACAGGGGGCAGGGGAGACCCAGTACTTC.

V gene TRBV7-8 combines with J gene TRBJ1-1; weak D call: TRBD1 (5 bases). Germline CDR1 reads SGHVS; CDR2 reads FQNEAQ. The germline V and J ends were trimmed by 5 bases and 2 bases, with 15 bases remaining between them. This CDR3 has 15 residues. The CDR3 region has the DNA TGTGCCAGCAGCCCGGGGGTAGGGACCAACACTGAAGCTTTCTTT. It codes for CASSPGVGTNTEAFF.